A selection of T cell receptor beta chains follows, all from one sample in a study of shared clonotypes between healthy human individuals. Profiling relied on immunoSEQ multiplex PCR, and the TCRdb table lists in-frame clones only, not all of them. The sample includes over 2 million clones, 85% to 95% of them seen just once. Source material: naive CD4+ T cells from PBMCs. These receptors all come from a man aged 18 to 35 in good health. Some clones in this sample may be carry-over from other donors' samples. Both conserved end residues are part of each CDR3. A D gene is named only where the DNA matches it firmly. Expanded clones are given a class, and other clones once, few, many or no size at all.

J	V	D	size	CDR3	DNA
TRBJ1-4	TRBV5-1	.	.	CASSHARDTRSTNEKLFF	TGCGCCAGCAGCCATGCCCGGGACACTCGATCAACTAATGAAAAACTGTTTTTT
TRBJ2-7	TRBV15	TRBD1	.	CATSIPGTGMDEQYF	TGTGCCACCAGTATTCCCGGGACAGGGATGGACGAGCAGTACTTC
TRBJ2-3	TRBV29-1	.	once	CSARESKDTQYF	TGCAGCGCTAGGGAGTCGAAAGATACGCAGTATTTT
TRBJ1-5	TRBV11-2	TRBD1	.	CASSSGTGKKSNQPQHF	TGTGCCAGCAGCTCCGGGACAGGTAAGAAGAGCAATCAGCCCCAGCATTTT
TRBJ1-2	TRBV2	TRBD1	.	CASSRQGNNYGYTF	TGTGCCAGCAGTAGACAGGGAAATAACTATGGCTACACCTTC
TRBJ1-1	TRBV4-2	.	.	CASSQRPGQNPNTEAFF	TGTGCCAGCAGCCAAAGACCGGGACAAAACCCCAACACTGAAGCTTTCTTT
TRBJ1-6	TRBV6-1	TRBD1	.	CASSNQGGQSPLHF	TGTGCCAGCAGTAACCAGGGGGGACAATCACCCCTCCACTTT
TRBJ1-5	TRBV7-6	.	.	CASSAGRGGLGQPQHF	TGTGCCAGCAGCGCTGGACGGGGGGGATTGGGTCAGCCCCAGCATTTT
TRBJ1-2	TRBV2	.	.	CASSVEGGSGYTF	TGTGCCAGCAGTGTTGAGGGAGGCTCTGGCTACACCTTC
TRBJ2-5	TRBV9	.	once	CASSVDWGETQYF	TGTGCCAGCAGCGTAGACTGGGGGGAGACCCAGTACTTC
TRBJ2-5	TRBV7-9	.	.	CASTGTDSAQETQYF	TGTGCCAGCACCGGGACGGACTCAGCCCAAGAGACCCAGTACTTC
TRBJ2-7	TRBV7-3	.	.	CASSLLEGHHEQYF	TGTGCCAGCAGCTTATTGGAAGGACACCACGAGCAGTACTTC
TRBJ2-3	TRBV7-9	.	.	CASTYGQAGSDTQYF	TGTGCCAGCACCTACGGGCAAGCGGGTTCAGATACGCAGTATTTT
TRBJ2-7	TRBV15	.	.	CATSRDRPSSYEQYF	TGTGCCACCAGCAGAGATCGACCGAGCTCCTACGAGCAGTACTTC
TRBJ2-5	TRBV5-1	.	.	CASSTGPQETQYF	TGCGCCAGCAGCACAGGTCCCCAAGAGACCCAGTACTTC
TRBJ1-1	TRBV5-1	.	.	CASSSKYGTEAFF	TGCGCCAGCAGTAGTAAGTACGGCACTGAAGCTTTCTTT
TRBJ1-5	TRBV2	.	.	CASNREEAGDQPQHF	TGTGCTTCCAATCGGGAGGAGGCGGGGGATCAGCCCCAGCATTTT